A selection of T cell receptor beta chains follows, all from one sample in a study of T cell changes during pregnancy in multiple sclerosis. The data were produced by immunoSEQ multiplex PCR, yet TCRdb's version contains in-frame clones alone and is incomplete. Of 100,000 or so clones listed, 91% were seen once; the top ten hold over 3%. The sequencing used peripheral blood, collected in the second trimester of pregnancy. All receptors derive from a female donor with multiple sclerosis, enrolled in a pregnancy study. Each CDR3 is given with its conserved first and last residue.

J	V	length	CDR3
TRBJ2-7	TRBV6-5	12	CASSPVSYEQYF
TRBJ1-4	TRBV2	14	CASSRTGSNEKLFF
TRBJ2-7	TRBV6-6	13	CASSYGLAIVQYF
TRBJ1-1	TRBV28	12	CASNAGNTEAFF
TRBJ2-2	TRBV7-6	13	CASSARVTGELFF
TRBJ2-1	TRBV25-1	15	CASSEVPGSYNEQFF
TRBJ1-2	TRBV9	14	CASSVSPGREGDTF
TRBJ2-7	TRBV4-2	13	CASSEGSMNEQYF
TRBJ1-5	TRBV11-2	15	CASSLSTLPGQPQHF
TRBJ2-7	TRBV28	14	CASSQQGRSGGQYF
TRBJ2-3	TRBV10-3	13	CAIKAGSTDTQYF
TRBJ1-3	TRBV28	16	CASTPAGWSSGNTIYF
TRBJ2-1	TRBV27	15	CASSLGGSLYNEQFF
TRBJ2-6	TRBV10-3	20	CAISESKGWGRRAGANVLTF
TRBJ1-1	TRBV11-1	13	CASNSYRENLAFF
TRBJ2-3	TRBV9	16	CASSVAGGSPTDTQYF
TRBJ1-1	TRBV28	15	CASPGPGQMNTEAFF
TRBJ2-7	TRBV19	14	CASKWSGPSYEQYF
TRBJ2-7	TRBV5-6	18	CASSSSRWGVASSYEQYF
TRBJ2-3	TRBV6-5	15	CASSLLGGDTDTQYF
TRBJ2-7	TRBV2	14	CASNPGTGSYEQYF
TRBJ1-1	TRBV4-2	13	CASSQQMNTEAFF
TRBJ2-1	TRBV6-5	13	CASSLAGLNEQFF
TRBJ1-5	TRBV6-6	12	CASQDGGQPQHF
TRBJ2-7	TRBV19	15	CASRARDRVAYEQYF
TRBJ1-5	TRBV28	14	CASYGGVRNQPQHF
TRBJ2-7	TRBV10-3	13	CAISVGTDYEQYF
TRBJ1-3	TRBV7-9	16	CASSLGVTVSGNTIYF
TRBJ2-7	TRBV5-4	14	CASSQSSGRYEQYF
TRBJ2-3	TRBV6-6	15	CASSPLAGRQDTQYF
-	TRBV5-6	11	CASSAAYEQYF
TRBJ2-1	TRBV9	15	CASTQGGLAGGEQFF
TRBJ2-1	TRBV4-2	15	CASSQEWTGVNEQFF
TRBJ1-1	TRBV28	15	CASRRGGAGGPEAFF
TRBJ2-7	TRBV29-1	11	CSAKGAGEQYF
TRBJ1-2	TRBV5-4	13	CASSRRDRYGYTF
TRBJ1-2	TRBV28	14	CATRGGIALYGYTF
TRBJ1-5	TRBV28	17	CASSRIRGQKGSQPQHF
TRBJ2-7	TRBV28	14	CASSIGQARGEQYF
TRBJ2-7	TRBV7-9	13	CASSLDSKYEQYF
TRBJ1-1	TRBV29-1	14	CSADTGGRGTEAFF